This T cell receptor beta chain was identified in a study of cytomegalovirus exposure and HLA in healthy donors. Both 60 Vbeta primers and 13 Jbeta primers went into the PCR. Clones were read by immunoSEQ multiplex PCR, and TCRdb kept only the in-frame ones, dropping some. Of over 80,000 clones listed, 73% are singletons. The CDR3 is made up of 14 amino acids. From germline, CDR1 is MNHNS and CDR2 SASEGT. The junction had 9 bases not matched to a gene; V was cut back by 6 bases and J by 5 bases. V and J are TRBV6-1 and TRBJ2-5; 7 bases map to TRBD1. The sample comprised PBMCs. The source of this sequence is a man aged 35 to 55 in good health and CMV-seronegative. The CDR3 is CASRVQGIGETQYF. CDR3 nucleotide sequence: TGTGCCAGCAGGGTACAGGGGATTGGGGAGACCCAGTACTTC.